Listed below are T cell receptor beta chains from one sample, sequenced in a study of OX40 agonist ivuxolimab in advanced cancers. Produced via immunoSEQ multiplex PCR; TCRdb's table is partial and in-frame only. The table shows roughly 65,000 clones, with around 80% occurring only once. The sample here was CD4+ or CD8+ T cells sorted from blood, taken in a trial of the OX40 agonist ivuxolimab. These receptors all stem from an adult with an advanced solid tumor such as melanoma, head and neck, liver or kidney cancer. Each CDR3 is given with its conserved first and last residue. D genes are given only for firm matches. The size field is filled for only some rows; it gives once, few, many or a size class.

abundance | j_gene | v_gene | d_gene | CDR3aa | CDR3nt
NA | TRBJ2-7 | TRBV19 | NA | CASSNAGTTSDEQYF | TGTGCCAGTAGTAATGCCGGGACAACAAGCGACGAGCAGTACTTC
NA | TRBJ1-1 | TRBV5-1 | NA | CASSDPGLFEAFF | TGCGCCAGCAGCGATCCCGGTCTTTTTGAAGCTTTCTTT
NA | TRBJ2-1 | TRBV5-8 | NA | CASSPGLGGSDEQFF | TGTGCCAGCAGCCCAGGACTAGGGGGGTCGGATGAGCAGTTCTTC
NA | TRBJ1-5 | TRBV6-6 | TRBD1 | CASSYTTRGQSQPQHF | TGTGCCAGCAGTTACACTACCAGGGGGCAAAGTCAGCCCCAGCATTTT
few | TRBJ2-5 | TRBV12-5 | NA | CASGPGVGQETQYF | TGTGCTAGTGGTCCTGGGGTCGGACAAGAGACCCAGTACTTC
NA | TRBJ2-5 | TRBV5-1 | TRBD1 | CASSRQGMEETQYF | TGCGCCAGCAGCCGACAGGGGATGGAAGAGACCCAGTACTTC
NA | TRBJ2-7 | TRBV5-3 | NA | CARSLAGGTDYEQYF | TGTGCCAGAAGCTTGGCGGGGGGGACAGACTACGAGCAGTACTTC
NA | TRBJ2-3 | TRBV11-3 | NA | CASSLTARDTQYF | TGTGCCAGCAGCTTGACCGCTCGAGATACGCAGTATTTT
NA | TRBJ2-3 | TRBV9 | TRBD2 | CASSVSSGGTDTQYF | TGTGCCAGCAGCGTAAGTAGCGGGGGCACAGATACGCAGTATTTT
NA | TRBJ1-2 | TRBV5-4 | TRBD1 | CASSLGTGYSGYTF | TGTGCCAGCAGCTTGGGGACAGGTTATAGCGGCTACACCTTC